This is a list of T cell receptor beta chains from one sample in a study of tumor and adjacent non-tumor tissue in lung cancer. TCRdb recomputed calls from the multiplex PCR reads with MiXCR, one row per CDR3 protein. The sample contains more than 35,000 distinct CDR3 sequences, 60% to 65% of which appear only once. What was sequenced was distant non-tumor lung tissue. The receptors here all came from a woman aged 40 to 55 with non-small cell lung cancer. The CDR3 runs from the conserved cysteine through the conserved F or W. D genes are given only for firm matches. Rows may omit the clone size; those that give it use once, few, many or a size class.

j_call	d_call	clone_size	v_call	cdr3_nt	cdr3_aa
TRBJ2-7	-	many	TRBV5-4	TGTGCCAGCAGCTTAGGGAGAACTTACGAGCAGTACTTC	CASSLGRTYEQYF
TRBJ1-1	-	-	TRBV20-1	TGCAGTACTAGAGATTCACGGCTCACTGAAGCTTTCTTT	CSTRDSRLTEAFF
TRBJ2-7	TRBD1	-	TRBV6-1	TGTACCAGAAGTAAGTTGACAGGGGGCTCCTACGAGCAGTACTTC	CTRSKLTGGSYEQYF
TRBJ2-1	-	-	TRBV11-2	TGTGCCGGCTCCCGAAGGGGGACCGACAATGAGGAGTTCTTC	CAGSRRGTDNEEFF
TRBJ2-7	-	-	TRBV10-2	TGCGCCACAACCGTCAGGGCCTACGAGCAGTACTTC	CATTVRAYEQYF
TRBJ2-7	-	-	TRBV11-2	TGTGCCAGCAGTTTAGATCCCCAGAGGTTCTATGAGCAGTACTTC	CASSLDPQRFYEQYF
TRBJ2-2	TRBD2	-	TRBV2	TGTGACAACAGTGAAGCGGGAGGGAAACCCGGGGAGCTGTTTTTT	CDNSEAGGKPGELFF
TRBJ2-1	TRBD1	-	TRBV30	TGTGCCTGCCGGAGGACAGGGGGCTATGGTGAACAGTCCTTC	CACRRTGGYGEQSF
TRBJ1-6	TRBD1	-	TRBV2	TGTGCCAGCAGTAAGGTCAGACAGGGTTCACCCCTCCACTTT	CASSKVRQGSPLHF
TRBJ2-3	-	many	TRBV10-3	TGTGCCATCAGTGACCCCTCAGAAGGGCCAGATACGCAGTATTTT	CAISDPSEGPDTQYF
TRBJ2-2	TRBD1	-	TRBV11-2	TGTGCCAGCGGCGGACGACTTACGACAGGGGAGCTATTTTTT	CASGGRLTTGELFF
TRBJ1-6	-	-	TRBV30	TGCGCCTGGAGGCGGCAGTCACCCCTCCACTTT	CAWRRQSPLHF
TRBJ2-1	-	-	TRBV29-1	TGCAGCGTTGAAGATCTGCTAGGCGGGACCTCCTACGATGAGCAGTTCTTC	CSVEDLLGGTSYDEQFF
TRBJ1-2	TRBD1	once	TRBV6-5	TGTTCCAGCAGCCCGGACAGGAGTTATGGTTACACCTTC	CSSSPDRSYGYTF
TRBJ2-5	-	-	TRBV29-1	TGCGACGTTGAGCGCTGGGGACAAGAGACCCGGTACTTC	CDVERWGQETRYF
TRBJ1-5	-	many	TRBV6-2/TRBV6-3	TGTGCCAGCAGCTCGGAGACAGGACTCTTCAATCAGCCCCAGCATTTT	CASSSETGLFNQPQHF
TRBJ1-1	-	medium-sized	TRBV11-2	TGTGCCAGCAGCTTAAGCAGGGCGAACACTGAAGCTTTCTTT	CASSLSRANTEAFF
TRBJ2-1	-	-	TRBV13	TGTGGCAGCAGCTCCCCGGCGGGCTCCTACAATGAGCAGTTCTTC	CGSSSPAGSYNEQFF
TRBJ1-2	-	-	TRBV12-3/TRBV12-4	TGTGCCAGCAGCTTAACGGGAGCCCCTAAATATGGCTACACCTTC	CASSLTGAPKYGYTF
TRBJ2-7	-	medium-sized	TRBV11-2	TGTGCCAGCAGCTTAGGGATTTCCCGGCTAGAAACCTACGAGCAGTACTTC	CASSLGISRLETYEQYF
TRBJ2-5	-	many	TRBV6-6	TGTGCCAGCAGACAAAGCCCCCTGGACATGCAAGAGACCCAGTACTTC	CASRQSPLDMQETQYF
TRBJ2-1	-	-	TRBV14	TGTGCCAGCAGCCAGTATGCTGCCGGGAGTGAGGAGTTCTTC	CASSQYAAGSEEFF
TRBJ1-2	-	-	TRBV21-1	TGTGCCTGCAGCGAAGGTCAAGGCCACGGCTACACCTTC	CACSEGQGHGYTF
TRBJ2-1	-	-	TRBV29-1	TGCAGCGTTGAAGAGGGAGCTCGTGAGCAGTTCTTC	CSVEEGAREQFF
TRBJ2-1	-	few	TRBV29-1	TGCAGCGTTGAAGATACAGGCCGCGGGGATGAGCAGTTCTTC	CSVEDTGRGDEQFF
TRBJ1-5	-	-	TRBV20-1	TGCAGTGTCGAGACAGATAGCAATCGGCCCCAGCATTTC	CSVETDSNRPQHF
TRBJ2-5	-	-	TRBV7-9	TGTACCAGCAGCTTCGTGGGGCAGACCCAGTACTTC	CTSSFVGQTQYF
TRBJ2-2	-	-	TRBV5-1	TGCGCCAACAGCCACGTGACGGCCCGGACCGGGGAGCTGTTTTTT	CANSHVTARTGELFF
TRBJ1-2	TRBD1	many	TRBV29-1	TGCAGCGTTGAAAGTCGGGGGACAGGGGTTGGCTACACCTTC	CSVESRGTGVGYTF
TRBJ2-6	-	few	TRBV30	TGTACCTGGAGTTCTCTTCGACAGGTCCTATCCTCTGGGGCCAACGTTCTGACTTTC	CTWSSLRQVLSSGANVLTF
TRBJ1-5	-	-	TRBV7-9	TGTGCCAGCGCGGGGGATGGACATTATAGCAATCTGCCCCAGCATTTT	CASAGDGHYSNLPQHF
TRBJ2-7	TRBD1	-	TRBV5-5	TGTGCCAACAGTCAGGGACAGCCTGTCTCCTACGAGCAGTACTTC	CANSQGQPVSYEQYF
TRBJ2-2	TRBD1	once	TRBV5-1	TGCGCCCGCAGCACGGGACAGAGTAGCACCGGGGAGCTGTTTTTT	CARSTGQSSTGELFF
TRBJ2-7	TRBD2	-	TRBV10-1	TGCGCCTGTAACGGGCAGGACGGGACTAGCGGGAGGGCCTGGTACGAGCAGTACTTC	CACNGQDGTSGRAWYEQYF
TRBJ2-2	TRBD2	few	TRBV11-2	TGTGCCAGTAGCTTCTCCATGGGGCTAGCGGGGCGAACCGGGGATCTGTTTTTT	CASSFSMGLAGRTGDLFF
TRBJ2-2	-	-	TRBV29-1	TGCAGCGTAGTGCCAAACGGGAAGACCGGGGAGCTGTTTTTT	CSVVPNGKTGELFF
TRBJ1-4	TRBD1	-	TRBV11-2	TGTGCCAGTAGCCCTAGAGGGTTGCAGGGGGGGGAAAAACTGCTTTTT	CASSPRGLQGGEKLLF
TRBJ2-5	TRBD2	-	TRBV7-9	TGTATCAGCAGCCTCCGTCGGGCGGGGGTACAAGAGACCCAGTACTTC	CISSLRRAGVQETQYF
TRBJ1-2	-	large	TRBV11-2	TGTGCCAGCAGCGATCAACAGGGATTCTCTGGCTACACCTTC	CASSDQQGFSGYTF
TRBJ2-5	TRBD1	many	TRBV28	TGTGCCAGCGCTCTGACAGGGGTCAAGAAAGAGACCCAGTACTTC	CASALTGVKKETQYF
TRBJ1-5	TRBD1	-	TRBV7-8	TGTGCCAGGAGCCGACAGGGGGCTTATAGTAATCAGGCCCAGCATTTT	CARSRQGAYSNQAQHF
TRBJ2-6	TRBD1	-	TRBV5-1	TGCGCCAGCAGCCGGAGGACAGGGTTCGGGGCCAACGTCCTGACTTTC	CASSRRTGFGANVLTF
TRBJ2-5	-	many	TRBV7-9	TGTGCCAGCAGCCCGACCTTAGGCAGAGAAGAGACCCAGTACTTC	CASSPTLGREETQYF
TRBJ1-1	-	few	TRBV11-1	TGTGCCAGCAGCTTAGCGGGGAGTGAAGCTTTCTTT	CASSLAGSEAFF
TRBJ2-3	-	many	TRBV14	TGTGCCAGCAGCCAAGGCCTTACAGATACGCAGTATTTT	CASSQGLTDTQYF
TRBJ2-5	-	-	TRBV11-2	TGTGCCAGCAACTTAGGTCTGGGTGTCGGAGTCCAAGAGACTCAGTACTTC	CASNLGLGVGVQETQYF